The 16 T cell receptor beta chains below were found in one sample sequenced in a study of CD8 T cells in Susac syndrome. RNA, at about 0.5 to 1 ug, was reverse transcribed with random hexamers. TCRdb passed the immunoSEQ multiplex PCR reads through MiXCR, listing each CDR3 protein once. The profile shows about 150,000 distinct CDR3 sequences, less than 95% of them singletons. Sequencing input: CD4+ T cells from PBMCs. These receptors came from a human donor in good health.

V and J are TRBV19 and TRBJ1-4; D is uncertain. The CDR3 runs 13 residues. Looked up from germline, CDR1 is LNHDA and CDR2 is SQIVND (reference sequence). V lost 3 bases to trimming and J lost 5 bases, with 7 bases between them. This CDR3 reads CASSIGQNEKLFF. The CDR3 nucleotides are TGTGCCAGTAGTATTGGGCAAAATGAAAAACTGTTTTTT.

The rearrangement links TRBV6-4 to TRBJ1-2, with TRBD1 matching over 11 bases. Looked up from germline, CDR1 is MRHNA and CDR2 is SNTAGT. This CDR3 comprises 14 residues. Trimming at V came to 5 bases and at J to 7 bases, leaving 6 bases not matched to a gene. The CDR3 loop reads CASSSGTGGSGYTF. Written as DNA, the CDR3 is TGTGCCAGCAGTTCCGGGACAGGGGGTAGTGGCTACACCTTC.

The count of this clonotype is one. The J gene is TRBJ1-1, the V gene TRBV5-1; D is unresolved. Germline loops: CDR1 SGHRS, CDR2 YFSETQ. V was clipped by 1 base and J by 0 bases, with 7 bases between them. The CDR3 has 14 amino acids. Here the CDR3 reads CASSLRLLNTEAFF. CDR3 bases: TGCGCCAGCAGCTTGAGGCTGCTGAACACTGAAGCTTTCTTT.

This clonotype appeared a few times. The junction does not match germline at one end; this may be a read error. The rearrangement joins TRBV7-7 to TRBJ2-2; D is undetermined. The CDR3 covers 14 residues. Germline values: CDR1 SSHAT, CDR2 FNYEAQ (reference sequence). The CDR3 protein is CASSLGGNTGELFF. The CDR3 region has the DNA TGTGCTAGCAGCTTAGGCGGGAACACCGGGGAGCTGTTTTTT.

The chain joins TRBV7-9 to TRBJ2-3, with 10 bases fitting TRBD2. This CDR3 region has 13 residues. Germline lookup yields CDR1 SEHNR and CDR2 FQNEAQ (reference sequence). J was trimmed by 4 bases and V by 9 bases; bases with no gene match: 4. The CDR3 DNA reads as TGTGCCAGTCTAGCGGGAGTTGCAGATACGCAGTATTTT. This sequence encodes CASLAGVADTQYF.

The chain joins TRBV7-9 to TRBJ2-1; 11 bases fit TRBD1. In germline, CDR1 is SEHNR, CDR2 FQNEAQ (reference sequence). The CDR3 has 14 amino acids. V shed 7 bases, J shed 8 bases, and the junction held 7 bases outside the gene matches. The CDR3 loop reads CASTQGQGDYEQFF. The CDR3, as DNA: TGTGCCAGCACCCAGGGACAGGGGGACTATGAGCAGTTCTTC.

The J gene is TRBJ1-5, the V gene TRBV10-3; no firm D call. This CDR3 has 14 residues. Germline V lookup: CDR1 ENHRY, CDR2 SYGVKD. V was pared by 10 bases and J by 0 bases, with 13 bases between. Here the CDR3 reads CATSTPSSNQPQHF. The CDR3 region has the DNA TGTGCCACGTCCACACCAAGTAGCAATCAGCCCCAGCATTTT.

This clonotype was counted a single time. This chain connects TRBV28 to TRBJ2-2; TRBD1 agrees at 9 bases. CDR3 length: 15 amino acids. The germline gives CDR1 MDHEN, CDR2 SYDVKM. The J segment lost 0 bases and the V segment lost 11 bases, leaving 7 bases of the junction unmatched. The chain's CDR3 is CAAHGDRANTGELFF. The DNA for the CDR3 is TGTGCCGCCCATGGGGACAGGGCGAACACCGGGGAGCTGTTTTTT.

This clonotype turned up a few times. The chain couples TRBV19 to TRBJ1-1; the D is unclear. The CDR3 runs 14 residues. Trimming left V 4 bases short and J 4 bases short, with 13 bases between. The germline V gene has CDR1 LNHDA and CDR2 SQIVND (reference sequence). The CDR3 nucleotides are TGTGCCAGTAGTACCTGGGCAGGAGGCACTGAAGCTTTCTTT. It is translated as CASSTWAGGTEAFF.

This clonotype has a single count. The chain uses TRBV3-1 and TRBJ1-1, with 8 bases identical to TRBD1. V was clipped by 4 bases and J by 5 bases; unmatched bases: 9. The length of the CDR3 is 15 residues. CDR1 and CDR2 from the germline V gene are LGHDT and YNNKEL (reference sequence). CDR3 loop: CASSRRTGGRTEAFF. The CDR3 DNA follows: TGTGCCAGCAGCCGCCGAACAGGGGGTCGGACTGAAGCTTTCTTT.

The rearrangement joins TRBV5-1 to TRBJ2-7, with a weak D call TRBD1 (7 bases). The CDR3 is 14 residues long. Germline V CDR1 and CDR2: SGHRS, YFSETQ. V shed 0 bases and J shed 7 bases, with 14 bases lying between them. The CDR3 here is CASSLVEGAEEQYF. The DNA for the CDR3 is TGCGCCAGCAGCTTGGTGGAGGGGGCGGAGGAGCAGTACTTC.

The sample holds one count of this clonotype. The chain has TRBV5-1 and TRBJ2-7; D uncertain. This CDR3 has 18 residues. V lost 1 base and J lost 0, with 20 bases in between. Germline V gives CDR1 SGHRS, CDR2 YFSETQ. In DNA form, the CDR3 reads TGCGCCAGCAGCTTGACAAGGGTGTGGAACCTAAGCTCCTACGAGCAGTACTTC. It encodes CASSLTRVWNLSSYEQYF.

The V and J genes are TRBV29-1 and TRBJ2-2; tentatively, D is TRBD2 (5 bases). Looked up from germline, CDR1 is SQVTM and CDR2 is ANQGSEA. This CDR3 has 17 amino acids. V lost 2 bases, J lost 6 bases, and 22 bases lay in between. The CDR3 nucleotides are TGCAGCGTTGAAAGGTGGGCACTTGGAGGCGAACCCGGGGAGCTGTTTTTT. This translates into CSVERWALGGEPGELFF.

V gene TRBV30 combines with J gene TRBJ2-3; D is uncertain. The CDR3 extends over 16 amino acids. V was shortened by 0 bases and J by 0 bases, with 13 bases between the two germline ends. The germline V gene has CDR1 GTSNPN and CDR2 SVGIG (reference sequence). The CDR3 reads CAWSVGSRASTDTQYF. DNA for the CDR3: TGTGCCTGGAGTGTGGGCTCTCGCGCTAGCACAGATACGCAGTATTTT.

The chain has TRBV19 and TRBJ2-7, with TRBD2 matching 10 bases. The trim removed 6 bases at V and 1 base at J, leaving 6 bases unmatched. CDR3 length: 15 amino acids. CDR1 is LNHDA, CDR2 SQIVND, per germline (reference sequence). The CDR3 loop is CASRPTSGLSYEQYF. The CDR3 coding sequence is TGTGCCAGTAGACCGACTAGCGGGTTGTCCTACGAGCAGTACTTC. Looking up the rest from reference TRBV19 and TRBJ2-7 gives the full variable domain: DGGITQSPKYLFRKEGQNVTLSCEQNLNHDAMYWYRQDPGQGLRLIYYSQIVNDFQKGDIAEGYSVSREKKESFPLTVTSAQKNPTAFYLCASRPTSGLSYEQYFGPGTRLTVT.

The chain couples TRBV7-9 to TRBJ2-7; D perhaps matches TRBD2 (6 bases). Germline V gene lookup returns CDR1 SEHNR and CDR2 FQNEAQ (reference sequence). Trimming stripped 4 bases from V and 3 bases from J, with 16 bases between. The CDR3 runs 15 residues. The CDR3 sequence: CASSSLRDSDYEQYF. The CDR3 DNA reads as TGTGCCAGCAGCTCGTTGCGGGATTCGGACTACGAGCAGTACTTC.